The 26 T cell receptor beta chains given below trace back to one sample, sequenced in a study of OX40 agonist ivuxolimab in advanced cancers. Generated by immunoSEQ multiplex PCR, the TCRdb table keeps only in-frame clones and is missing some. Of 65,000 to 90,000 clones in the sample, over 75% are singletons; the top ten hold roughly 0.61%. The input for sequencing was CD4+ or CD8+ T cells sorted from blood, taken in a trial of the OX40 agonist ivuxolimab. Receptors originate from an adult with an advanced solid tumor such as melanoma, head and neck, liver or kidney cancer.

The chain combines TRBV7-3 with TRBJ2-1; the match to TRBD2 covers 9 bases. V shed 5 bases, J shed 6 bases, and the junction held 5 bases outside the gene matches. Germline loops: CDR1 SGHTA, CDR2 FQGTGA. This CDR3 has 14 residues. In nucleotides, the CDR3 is TGTGCCAGCAGCCTCGGACTAGCGTCCAATGAGCAGTTCTTC. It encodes CASSLGLASNEQFF.

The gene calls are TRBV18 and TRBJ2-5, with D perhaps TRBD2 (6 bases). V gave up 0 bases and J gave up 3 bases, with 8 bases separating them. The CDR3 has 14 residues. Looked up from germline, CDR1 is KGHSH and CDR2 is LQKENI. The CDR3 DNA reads TGTGCCAGCTCACCACCTAGCGGTAAAGAGACCCAGTACTTC. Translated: CASSPPSGKETQYF. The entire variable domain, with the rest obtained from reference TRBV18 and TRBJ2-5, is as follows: NAGVMQNPRHLVRRRGQEARLRCSPMKGHSHVYWYRQLPEEGLKFMVYLQKENIIDESGMPKERFSAEFPKEGPSILRIQQVVRGDSAAYFCASSPPSGKETQYFGPGTRLLVL.

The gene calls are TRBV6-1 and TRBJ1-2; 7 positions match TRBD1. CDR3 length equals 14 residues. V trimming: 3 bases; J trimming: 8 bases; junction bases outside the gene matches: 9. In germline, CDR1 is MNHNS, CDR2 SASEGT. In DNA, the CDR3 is TGTGCCAGCAGTGAGTTAGGGACAGCTTACGGCTACACCTTC. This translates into CASSELGTAYGYTF.

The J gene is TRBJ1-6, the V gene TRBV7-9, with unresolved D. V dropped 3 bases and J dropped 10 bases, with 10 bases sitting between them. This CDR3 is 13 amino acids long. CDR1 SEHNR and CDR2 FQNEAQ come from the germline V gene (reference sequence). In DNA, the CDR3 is TGTGCCAGCAGCTTCGGGGAGAACTCACCCCTCCACTTT. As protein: CASSFGENSPLHF.

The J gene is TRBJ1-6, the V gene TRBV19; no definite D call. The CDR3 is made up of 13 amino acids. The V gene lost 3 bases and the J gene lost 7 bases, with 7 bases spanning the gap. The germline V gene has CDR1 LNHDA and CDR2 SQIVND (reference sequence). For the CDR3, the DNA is TGTGCCAGTAGTATTCAGTCAAATTCACCCCTCCACTTT. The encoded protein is CASSIQSNSPLHF. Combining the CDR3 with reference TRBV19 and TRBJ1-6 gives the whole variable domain DGGITQSPKYLFRKEGQNVTLSCEQNLNHDAMYWYRQDPGQGLRLIYYSQIVNDFQKGDIAEGYSVSREKKESFPLTVTSAQKNPTAFYLCASSIQSNSPLHFGNGTRLTVT.

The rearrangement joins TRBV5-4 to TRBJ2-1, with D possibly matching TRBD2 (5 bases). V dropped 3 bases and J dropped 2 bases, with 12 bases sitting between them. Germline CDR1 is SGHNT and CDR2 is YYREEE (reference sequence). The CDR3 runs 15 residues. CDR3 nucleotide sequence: TGTGCCAGCAGCTCCGGGATCCGCCCCTACAATGAGCAGTTCTTC. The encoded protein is CASSSGIRPYNEQFF.

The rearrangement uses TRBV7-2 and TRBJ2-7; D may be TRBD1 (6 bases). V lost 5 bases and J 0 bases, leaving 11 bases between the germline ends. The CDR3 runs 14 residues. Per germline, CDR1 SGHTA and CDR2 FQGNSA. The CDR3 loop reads CASSADRISYEQYF. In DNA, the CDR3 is TGTGCCAGCAGCGCCGACAGGATCTCCTACGAGCAGTACTTC.

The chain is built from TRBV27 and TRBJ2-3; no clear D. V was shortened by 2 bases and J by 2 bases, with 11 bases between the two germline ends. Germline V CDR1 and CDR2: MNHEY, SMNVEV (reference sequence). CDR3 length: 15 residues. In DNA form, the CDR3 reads TGTGCCAGCAGTTTACGACCCGGTTACACAGATACGCAGTATTTT. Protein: CASSLRPGYTDTQYF.

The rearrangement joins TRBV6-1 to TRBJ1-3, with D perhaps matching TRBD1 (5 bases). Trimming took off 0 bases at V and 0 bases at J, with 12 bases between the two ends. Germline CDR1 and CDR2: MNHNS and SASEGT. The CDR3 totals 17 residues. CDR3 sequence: CASSEALQGLSGNTIYF. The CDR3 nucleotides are TGTGCCAGCAGTGAAGCGCTTCAGGGCCTCTCTGGAAACACCATATATTTT.

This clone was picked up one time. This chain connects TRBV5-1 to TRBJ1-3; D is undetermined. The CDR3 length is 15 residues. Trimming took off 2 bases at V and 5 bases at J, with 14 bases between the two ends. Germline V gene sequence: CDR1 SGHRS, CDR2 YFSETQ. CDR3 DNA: TGCGCCAGCAGCTTCGGGCATCCTCCAAGAAACACCATATATTTT. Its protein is CASSFGHPPRNTIYF.

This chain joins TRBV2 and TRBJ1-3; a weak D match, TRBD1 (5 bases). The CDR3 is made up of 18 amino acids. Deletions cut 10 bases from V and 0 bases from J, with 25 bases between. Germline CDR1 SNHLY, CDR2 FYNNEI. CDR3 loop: CATGGDPYFSISGNTIYF. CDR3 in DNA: TGTGCCACGGGGGGAGATCCGTACTTTTCGATCTCTGGAAACACCATATATTTT. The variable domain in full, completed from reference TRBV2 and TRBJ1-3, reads EPEVTQTPSHQVTQMGQEVILRCVPISNHLYFYWYRQILGQKVEFLVSFYNNEISEKSEIFDDQFSVERPDGSNFTLKIRSTKLEDSAMYFCATGGDPYFSISGNTIYFGEGSWLTVV.

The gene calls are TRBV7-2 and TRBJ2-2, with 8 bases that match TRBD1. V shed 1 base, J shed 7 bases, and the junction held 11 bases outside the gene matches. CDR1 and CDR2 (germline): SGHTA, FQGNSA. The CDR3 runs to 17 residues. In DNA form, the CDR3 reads TGTGCCAGCAGCTTAGGACCTCAGGGGGCTCTGGGCGGGGAGCTGTTTTTT. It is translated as CASSLGPQGALGGELFF.

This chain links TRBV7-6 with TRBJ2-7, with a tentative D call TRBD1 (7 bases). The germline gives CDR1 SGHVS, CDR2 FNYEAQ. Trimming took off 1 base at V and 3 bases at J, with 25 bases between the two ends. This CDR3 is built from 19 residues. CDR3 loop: CASSLVVRGKRQGFYEQYF. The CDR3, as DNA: TGTGCCAGCAGCTTAGTGGTTCGGGGGAAGAGACAGGGTTTCTACGAGCAGTACTTC.

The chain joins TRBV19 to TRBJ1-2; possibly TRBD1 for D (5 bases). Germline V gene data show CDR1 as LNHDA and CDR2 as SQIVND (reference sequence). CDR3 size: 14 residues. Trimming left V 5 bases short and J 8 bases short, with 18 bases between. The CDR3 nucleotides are TGTGCCAGTAGTGTCCCCCCGGGGCACGCGGGCTACACCTTC. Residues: CASSVPPGHAGYTF.

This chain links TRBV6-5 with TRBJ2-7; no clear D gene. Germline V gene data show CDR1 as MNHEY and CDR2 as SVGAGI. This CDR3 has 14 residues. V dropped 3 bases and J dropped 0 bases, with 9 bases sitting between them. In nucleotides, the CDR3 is TGTGCCAGCAGTTATTGGGCCGGCTCCTACGAGCAGTACTTC. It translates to CASSYWAGSYEQYF.

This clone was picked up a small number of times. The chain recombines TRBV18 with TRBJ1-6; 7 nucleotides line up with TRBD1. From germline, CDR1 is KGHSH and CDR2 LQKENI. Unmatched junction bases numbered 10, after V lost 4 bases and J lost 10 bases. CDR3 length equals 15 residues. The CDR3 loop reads CASSQATGKESPLHF. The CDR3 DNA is TGTGCCAGCTCACAAGCGACAGGGAAAGAGTCACCCCTCCACTTT.

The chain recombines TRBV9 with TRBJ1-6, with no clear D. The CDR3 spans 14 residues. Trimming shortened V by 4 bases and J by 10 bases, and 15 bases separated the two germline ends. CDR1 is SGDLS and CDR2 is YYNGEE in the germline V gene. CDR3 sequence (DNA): TGTGCCAGCAGCCGCCAACCTGGAGGCTCACCCCTCCACTTT. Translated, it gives CASSRQPGGSPLHF.

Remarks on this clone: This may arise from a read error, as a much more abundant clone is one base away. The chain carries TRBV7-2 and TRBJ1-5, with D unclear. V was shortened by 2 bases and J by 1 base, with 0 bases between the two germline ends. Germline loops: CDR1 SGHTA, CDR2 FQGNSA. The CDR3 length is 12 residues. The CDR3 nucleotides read TGTGCCAGCAGCTTAAGCAATCAGCCCCAGCATTTT. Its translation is CASSLSNQPQHF.

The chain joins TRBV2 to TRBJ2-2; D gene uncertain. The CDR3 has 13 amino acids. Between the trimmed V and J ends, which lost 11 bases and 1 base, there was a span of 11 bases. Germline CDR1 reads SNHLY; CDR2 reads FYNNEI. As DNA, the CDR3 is TGTGCCGCAGCCGTCCAGAACACCGGGGAGCTGTTTTTT. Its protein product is CAAAVQNTGELFF.

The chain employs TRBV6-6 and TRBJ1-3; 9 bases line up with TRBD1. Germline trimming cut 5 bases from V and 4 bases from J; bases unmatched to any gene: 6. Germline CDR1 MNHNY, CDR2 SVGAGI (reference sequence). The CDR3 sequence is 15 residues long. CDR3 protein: CASSPGTGIGNTIYF. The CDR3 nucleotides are TGTGCCAGCAGTCCCGGGACAGGGATCGGAAACACCATATATTTT.

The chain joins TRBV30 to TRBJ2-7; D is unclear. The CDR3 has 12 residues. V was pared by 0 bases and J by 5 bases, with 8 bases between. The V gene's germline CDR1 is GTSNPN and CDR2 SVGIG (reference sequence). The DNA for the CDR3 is TGTGCCTGGAGTGTACAAGGTCACGAGCAGTACTTC. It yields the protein CAWSVQGHEQYF.

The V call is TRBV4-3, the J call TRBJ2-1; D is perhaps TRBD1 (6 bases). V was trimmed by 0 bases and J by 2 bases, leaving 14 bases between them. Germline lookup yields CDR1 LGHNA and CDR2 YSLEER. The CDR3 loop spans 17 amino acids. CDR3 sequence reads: CASSQDPFQGPYNEQFF. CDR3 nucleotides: TGCGCCAGCAGCCAAGACCCCTTCCAGGGGCCCTACAATGAGCAGTTCTTC.

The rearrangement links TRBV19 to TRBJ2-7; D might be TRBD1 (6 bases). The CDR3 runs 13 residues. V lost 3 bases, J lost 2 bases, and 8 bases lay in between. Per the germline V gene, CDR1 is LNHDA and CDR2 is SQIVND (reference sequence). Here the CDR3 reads CASSIRTAYEQYF. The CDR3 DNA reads TGTGCCAGTAGTATTCGGACAGCCTACGAGCAGTACTTC.

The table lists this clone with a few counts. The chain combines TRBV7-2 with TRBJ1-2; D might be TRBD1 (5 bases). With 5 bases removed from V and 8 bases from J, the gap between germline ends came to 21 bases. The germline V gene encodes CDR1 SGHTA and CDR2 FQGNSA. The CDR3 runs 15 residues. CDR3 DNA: TGTGCCAGCAGCGTGTCGATGTGGGACTTAGGGGGCTACACCTTC. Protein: CASSVSMWDLGGYTF.

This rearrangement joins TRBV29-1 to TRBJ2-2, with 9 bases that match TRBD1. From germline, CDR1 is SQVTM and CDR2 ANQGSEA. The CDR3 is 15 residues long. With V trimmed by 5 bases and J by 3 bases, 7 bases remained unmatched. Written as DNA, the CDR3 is TGCAGCGTTTCTTCCGGGACAGGGTACACCGGGGAGCTGTTTTTT. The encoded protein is CSVSSGTGYTGELFF.

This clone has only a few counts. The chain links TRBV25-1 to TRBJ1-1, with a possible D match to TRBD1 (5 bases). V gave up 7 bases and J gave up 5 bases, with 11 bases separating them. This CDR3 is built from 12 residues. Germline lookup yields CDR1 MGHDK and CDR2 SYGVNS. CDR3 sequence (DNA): TGTGCCAGCATTACGGGGGGGACTGAAGCTTTCTTT. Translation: CASITGGTEAFF.